The clone carrying this TCR gamma chain is categorized as medium-sized. Additional DNA sequences in this sample encode the identical CDR3. Gammadelta T cells were flow-sorted from PBMC into Vgamma9/Vdelta2+ and Vdelta2-negative populations for bulk analysis. V shed 0 bases, J shed 7 bases, and the junction held 6 bases outside the gene matches. Germline V gives CDR1 GITISATS, CDR2 ISYDGTV (reference sequence). CDR3 length: 17 residues. The data were obtained in a study of γδ T cells in repeated Plasmodium falciparum infection. Overall study: Malian children with intense seasonal malaria exposure were compared with matched Australian children.

TCRdb re-processed the multiplex PCR reads via CATT. Of 13,000 to 15,000 gamma-chain clones in the sample, roughly 1.7% were seen once. The chain is built from TRGV9 and TRGJP. The receptor was isolated from a pool of human donors (malaria-infected and uninfected, not separated). Sequenced: gamma-delta T cells from blood. The CDR3 reads CALWEVQGELGKKIKVF. Written as DNA, the CDR3 is TGTGCCTTGTGGGAGGTGCAGGGGGAGTTGGGCAAAAAAATCAAGGTATTT.